Below, one T cell receptor beta chain is given with its context. Sequenced by immunoSEQ multiplex PCR; TCRdb stores in-frame clones only, minus some. Among 10,000 or so clones, about 83% were seen once, and the ten largest hold 15% to 20%. This sample was taken from a study of T cell changes during pregnancy in multiple sclerosis. The germline V gene has CDR1 WNHNN and CDR2 SYGVQD (reference sequence). The CDR3 length is 14 residues. V was cut by 5 bases and J by 5 bases, with 13 bases left in between. This receptor was taken from a female donor in good health, enrolled as a control in a pregnancy study. This chain connects TRBV10-1 to TRBJ2-1, with D tentatively TRBD2 (5 bases). Sequenced material: CD8+ T cells from peripheral blood mononuclear cells, taken in the third trimester of pregnancy. DNA of the CDR3: TGCGCCAGCAGTCTAGGCGGGCCTAACAATGAGCAGTTCTTC. It translates to CASSLGGPNNEQFF.